This T cell receptor beta chain is from a study of OX40 agonist ivuxolimab in advanced cancers. Peripheral blood came from all dose cohorts at three timepoints. V shed 3 bases and J shed 0 bases, with 13 bases lying between them. Germline CDR1 reads SGHRS; CDR2 reads YFSETQ. The length of the CDR3 is 15 residues. Notes on this clone: Its antigen remains unknown.

Study-level points and caveats: On average, CD8+ T cells showed a greater number of expanded clones than CD4+.

The protocol was immunoSEQ multiplex PCR, while the TCRdb copy is restricted to in-frame clones and leaves out a portion. The sample lists 40,000 to 45,000 clones; 80% were seen once. V is TRBV5-1 and J is TRBJ2-7, with D possibly matching TRBD1 (5 bases). The specimen was CD4+ or CD8+ T cells sorted from blood, collected in a trial of the OX40 agonist ivuxolimab. This TCR was recovered from an adult with an advanced solid tumor such as melanoma, head and neck, liver or kidney cancer. The CDR3 here is CASSSSPTDSYEQYF. In DNA, the CDR3 is TGCGCCAGCAGCTCCTCCCCGACAGACTCCTACGAGCAGTACTTC.